The clone carrying this T cell receptor (beta chain) showed up just a few times. Its antigen is currently unknown. Time point specified: healthy volunteer bleed at 6 weeks. It was from unfractionated whole blood that total RNA was extracted. The sample is drawn from a study of human T cells and chemical hapten exposure. Germline CDR1 LGHDT, CDR2 YNNKEL (reference sequence). Germline trimming cut 4 bases from V and 4 bases from J; bases unmatched to any gene: 2. This CDR3 contains 14 residues. Individual cDNA molecules received unique molecular identifiers in the library. Per the study methods: Sampled TCR counts reached a median of roughly 98,000 per sample, with values ranging from about 23,224 to 700,000. TCRdb ran MiXCR on the RACE reads and lists one entry per CDR3 protein. TCRdb, not the authors, supplied the V and J calls. The sample carries 65,000 to 95,000 distinct CDR3 sequences, around 9.3% recorded once.

Study-wide findings and caveats: The number of TCRs above 1 in 1000 frequency did not change after DPC sensitization.

The sequenced sample consisted of whole blood. The TCR was taken from a female donor in good health. Some clones in this sample may be carry-over from other donors' samples. This rearrangement joins TRBV3-1 to TRBJ2-7; 12 bases fit TRBD2. DNA for the CDR3: TGTGCCAGCAGCCCCGGACTAGCGGGGTACGAGCAGTACTTC. Residues: CASSPGLAGYEQYF.